A selection of T cell receptor beta chains follows, all from one sample in a study of T cell repertoires in cytomegalovirus infection. TCRdb used MiXCR to reprocess the reads, holding one entry per CDR3 protein. Of about 680,000 distinct CDR3 sequences detected, approximately 25% appear once; the ten largest clones hold roughly 8%. The sequenced sample was CD8+ T cells from PBMCs. These receptors all stem from a human donor in good health (CMV status not recorded). Some clones in this sample may be carry-over from other donors' samples. Both conserved end residues are part of each CDR3. D genes are given only for firm matches. The listing skips clone size in some rows; elsewhere it reads once, few, many or a size class.

clone_size | j_call | v_call | d_call | cdr3_aa | cdr3_nt
many | TRBJ2-1 | TRBV6-2/TRBV6-3 | NA | CASSEGTHEQFF | TGTGCCAGCAGTGAGGGAACTCATGAGCAGTTCTTC
many | TRBJ2-1 | TRBV12-3/TRBV12-4 | NA | CASTKFPGGEQFF | TGTGCCAGCACAAAGTTCCCTGGGGGTGAGCAGTTCTTC
NA | TRBJ1-3 | TRBV15 | TRBD1 | CATNRDRAGNTIYF | TGTGCCACCAACAGGGACAGGGCTGGAAACACCATATATTTT
many | TRBJ2-2 | TRBV7-6 | NA | CASSPPDRDSTGELFF | TGTGCCAGCAGCCCCCCAGACCGGGACTCCACCGGGGAGCTGTTTTTT
NA | TRBJ2-3 | TRBV29-1 | NA | CSVRGLEGTDTQYF | TGCAGCGTTCGCGGCCTCGAGGGCACAGATACGCAGTATTTT
NA | TRBJ1-2 | TRBV28 | NA | CASSFRAALVSYTF | TGTGCCAGCAGTTTCCGGGCCGCCCTCGTGAGCTACACCTTC
NA | TRBJ1-2 | TRBV7-2 | NA | CASSIGDSSYYGYTF | TGTGCCAGCAGCATAGGCGACAGCTCTTATTATGGCTACACCTTC
many | TRBJ1-5 | TRBV12-3/TRBV12-4 | NA | CASSTGLIQPQHF | TGTGCCAGCAGTACAGGTCTGATTCAGCCCCAGCATTTT
many | TRBJ2-3 | TRBV7-6 | TRBD2 | CASSLEAGGDTDTQYF | TGTGCCAGCAGCTTAGAAGCGGGGGGGGACACAGATACGCAGTATTTT
many | TRBJ1-1 | TRBV7-9 | NA | CASSLDGTEAFF | TGTGCCAGCAGCTTAGATGGCACTGAAGCTTTCTTT
many | TRBJ1-1 | TRBV7-9 | NA | CASSSRDTMNTEAFF | TGTGCCAGCAGCTCCCGGGACACGATGAACACTGAAGCTTTCTTT
once | TRBJ2-5 | TRBV7-6 | TRBD2 | CASNSGGVQETQYF | TGTGCCAGCAATAGCGGGGGGGTCCAAGAGACCCAGTACTTC
many | TRBJ1-1 | TRBV12-3/TRBV12-4 | NA | CASNLGDTEAFF | TGTGCCAGCAACCTAGGGGACACTGAAGCTTTCTTT
NA | TRBJ1-1 | TRBV5-4 | NA | CASSLDGWEAFF | TGTGCCAGCAGCTTGGACGGGTGGGAAGCTTTCTTT
few | TRBJ2-1 | TRBV20-1 | NA | CSARDLEVPSYNEQFF | TGCAGTGCTAGAGATCTCGAGGTCCCCTCCTACAATGAGCAGTTCTTC
few | TRBJ2-3 | TRBV20-1 | TRBD2 | CSARDRSSGGAIDTQYF | TGCAGTGCTAGAGATCGGTCTAGCGGGGGGGCAATAGATACGCAGTATTTT
many | TRBJ2-1 | TRBV7-8 | TRBD1 | CASSNPEGQGTYNEQFF | TGTGCCAGCAGTAACCCAGAGGGACAGGGGACATACAATGAGCAGTTCTTC
many | TRBJ2-1 | TRBV24-1 | NA | CATSDRRDNKVQFF | TGTGCCACCAGTGACCGCCGGGACAATAAGGTGCAGTTCTTC
NA | TRBJ1-1 | TRBV19 | NA | CATQTMNTEAFF | TGTGCCACCCAGACCATGAACACTGAAGCTTTCTTT
many | TRBJ2-6 | TRBV7-2 | TRBD1 | CASSLPGQKSGANVLTF | TGTGCCAGCAGCTTGCCGGGACAGAAGTCCGGGGCCAACGTCCTGACTTTC
few | TRBJ1-2 | TRBV19 | TRBD1 | CASSAGPGGYGYTF | TGTGCCAGTAGTGCCGGACCAGGGGGCTATGGCTACACCTTC
few | TRBJ1-5 | TRBV5-6 | NA | CASSLVGENQPQHF | TGTGCCAGCAGCTTGGTAGGGGAAAATCAGCCCCAGCATTTT
many | TRBJ1-1 | TRBV7-2 | TRBD1 | CASSVDPPGTGVVNTEAFF | TGTGCCAGCAGCGTCGACCCCCCGGGGACAGGGGTTGTGAACACTGAAGCTTTCTTT
once | TRBJ2-1 | TRBV7-3 | TRBD1 | CASTGQGVRNEQFF | TGTGCCAGCACCGGACAGGGGGTCCGCAATGAGCAGTTCTTC
few | TRBJ2-5 | TRBV6-6 | NA | CASSYSKSQETQYF | TGTGCCAGCAGTTACTCAAAAAGCCAAGAGACCCAGTACTTC
NA | TRBJ2-3 | TRBV9 | NA | CASSVVEGPSTDTQYF | TGTGCCAGCAGCGTCGTCGAGGGGCCCAGCACAGATACGCAGTATTTT
NA | TRBJ2-2 | TRBV7-9 | NA | CASSLGGNSYTGELFF | TGTGCCAGCAGCTTAGGAGGGAACAGTTACACCGGGGAGCTGTTTTTT
few | TRBJ1-5 | TRBV6-1 | NA | CASSPRQGNQPQHF | TGTGCCAGCAGTCCACGTCAGGGTAATCAGCCCCAGCATTTT
many | TRBJ2-7 | TRBV12-3/TRBV12-4 | NA | CASSLVNPVHEQYF | TGTGCCAGCAGTCTGGTTAACCCGGTCCACGAGCAGTACTTC
NA | TRBJ1-1 | TRBV7-9 | TRBD1 | CANSQGAMWTEAFF | TGTGCCAACAGCCAGGGGGCGATGTGGACTGAAGCTTTCTTT
few | TRBJ2-5 | TRBV14 | TRBD1 | CASSQSFGQGVLKTQYF | TGTGCCAGCAGCCAATCCTTTGGACAGGGCGTGTTAAAGACCCAGTACTTC
NA | TRBJ2-1 | TRBV7-9 | NA | CASSLATRGNEQFF | TGTGCCAGCAGCTTAGCGACCCGGGGGAATGAGCAGTTCTTC
NA | TRBJ1-1 | TRBV6-5 | TRBD1 | CASSEKTGVMNTEAFF | TGTGCCAGCAGTGAGAAGACAGGGGTGATGAACACTGAAGCTTTCTTT
many | TRBJ2-2 | TRBV12-3/TRBV12-4 | NA | CASSSRNTGELFF | TGTGCCAGCAGTTCCAGGAACACCGGGGAGCTGTTTTTT
NA | TRBJ2-2 | TRBV7-4 | NA | CASSDLQGWMTGELFF | TGTGCCAGCAGCGATCTACAGGGTTGGATGACCGGGGAGCTGTTTTTT
NA | TRBJ2-2 | TRBV7-9 | NA | CAVHQPVGRTGELFF | TGTGCCGTGCACCAACCCGTAGGACGGACCGGGGAGCTGTTTTTT
few | TRBJ2-1 | TRBV6-5 | TRBD1 | CASSPGQGASNEQFF | TGTGCCAGCAGTCCAGGACAGGGGGCGAGCAATGAGCAGTTCTTC
NA | TRBJ2-5 | TRBV28 | TRBD1 | CANSRSHLYRGEETQYF | TGTGCCAACAGCCGCTCCCACCTTTACAGGGGGGAAGAGACCCAGTACTTC
NA | TRBJ1-1 | TRBV10-1 | NA | CASRGEWNKNTEAFF | TGCGCCAGCAGGGGGGAATGGAACAAGAACACTGAAGCTTTCTTT
NA | TRBJ1-1 | TRBV7-6 | NA | CASSSSVSSGTWNTEAFF | TGTGCCAGCAGCTCCTCAGTATCTTCGGGTACCTGGAACACTGAAGCTTTCTTT
NA | TRBJ2-2 | TRBV7-7 | TRBD1 | CASSLGQGSANTGELFF | TGTGCTAGCAGCTTGGGACAGGGGTCAGCGAACACCGGGGAGCTGTTTTTT
few | TRBJ1-1 | TRBV19 | NA | CASTDSKVTEAFF | TGTGCCAGTACCGACTCCAAGGTAACTGAAGCTTTCTTT
NA | TRBJ2-1 | TRBV7-9 | TRBD2 | CASSFNGAGGEFF | TGTGCCAGCAGCTTCAACGGAGCGGGGGGTGAGTTCTTC
NA | TRBJ2-3 | TRBV15 | NA | CATGILRGWADTQYF | TGTGCCACCGGCATTTTGAGGGGCTGGGCAGATACGCAGTATTTT
NA | TRBJ2-3 | TRBV28 | NA | CASKLGATDTQYF | TGTGCCAGCAAACTGGGGGCCACAGATACGCAGTATTTT
few | TRBJ2-5 | TRBV7-8 | NA | CASSRGTGFGETQYF | TGTGCCAGCAGCCGAGGGACCGGGTTCGGGGAGACCCAGTACTTC
few | TRBJ2-5 | TRBV29-1 | NA | CSVVWGETQYF | TGCAGCGTTGTATGGGGGGAGACCCAGTACTTC
many | TRBJ2-5 | TRBV7-8 | TRBD1 | CASSRGQGVNQETQYF | TGTGCCAGCAGCCGCGGACAGGGGGTAAACCAAGAGACCCAGTACTTC
many | TRBJ1-1 | TRBV7-8 | NA | CASSLGTAAEAFF | TGTGCCAGCAGCTTAGGGACCGCCGCTGAAGCTTTCTTT
few | TRBJ2-2 | TRBV19 | TRBD1 | CASSPTGGANTGELFF | TGTGCCAGTAGTCCGACAGGGGGCGCGAACACCGGGGAGCTGTTTTTT
NA | TRBJ2-3 | TRBV7-6 | NA | CASSPLRAPAADTQYF | TGTGCCAGCAGCCCCTTAAGGGCCCCTGCAGCAGATACGCAGTATTTT